These T cell receptor beta chains were read from a single sample in a study of OX40 agonist ivuxolimab in advanced cancers. Measured with immunoSEQ multiplex PCR; TCRdb has only the in-frame clones, and not every one. In the table there are approximately 82,000 clones, about 87% of which are singletons. The sequences come from CD4+ or CD8+ T cells sorted from blood, collected in a trial of the OX40 agonist ivuxolimab. The receptors come from an adult with an advanced solid tumor such as melanoma, head and neck, liver or kidney cancer. Both conserved end residues are part of each CDR3. A D gene is named only where the DNA matches it firmly.

>TRBJ2-7|TRBD2|TRBV6-1
TGTGCCAGCAGTGAAAATTACTGGGAGGGACACGAGCAGTACTTC
CASSENYWEGHEQYF
>TRBJ1-2|.|TRBV5-6
TGTGCCAGCAGCCCCACTGGCGGGGGATATGGCTACACCTTC
CASSPTGGGYGYTF
>TRBJ1-2|TRBD1|TRBV28
TGTGCCAGCAGTCCCGGGACAGGGGCGAACTATGGCTACACCTTC
CASSPGTGANYGYTF
>TRBJ2-1|TRBD1|TRBV6-6
TGTGCCAGCAGAAGACAAAAAACAGGGGATGAGCAGTTCTTC
CASRRQKTGDEQFF
>TRBJ1-4|.|TRBV5-1
TGCGCCAGCAGCTGGGGTTCGAGGGAAAAACTGTTTTTT
CASSWGSREKLFF
>TRBJ2-3|.|TRBV6-1
TGTGCCAGCAGTGTACGATCGGTGGGCAGGGGTTACAAAGATACGCAGTATTTT
CASSVRSVGRGYKDTQYF
>TRBJ2-5|TRBD2|TRBV7-3
TGTGCCAGCAGCGAAGCCGGGACTAGCGGAGAGACCCAGTACTTC
CASSEAGTSGETQYF
>TRBJ1-2|.|TRBV12-5
TGTGCTAGCCAAGACGGTAACATCTATGGCTACACCTTC
CASQDGNIYGYTF
>TRBJ1-5|.|TRBV6-1
TGTGCCAGCAGTGATAACCACGGGAGCAATCAGCCCCAGCATTTT
CASSDNHGSNQPQHF
>TRBJ2-6|TRBD1|TRBV5-1
TGCGCCAGCAGCGCAGTCCCGGGACAGGTGGGAACCCTCTCTGGGGCCAACGTCCTGACTTTC
CASSAVPGQVGTLSGANVLTF
>TRBJ1-5|TRBD1|TRBV7-2
TGTGCCAGCAGCCTACGTGACAGGGACAATCAGCCCCAGCATTTT
CASSLRDRDNQPQHF
>TRBJ1-5|.|TRBV18
TGTGCCAGCTCTCCAGGGACGGGAGGGAATCAGCCCCAGCATTTT
CASSPGTGGNQPQHF
>TRBJ2-3|TRBD2|TRBV6-5
TGTGCCAGCAGTTCCCGACTAGCGGGATTGGCTGATACGCAGTATTTT
CASSSRLAGLADTQYF
>TRBJ1-5|.|TRBV6-5
TGTGCCAGCCAGCGAACGAAAGGGAGCAATCAGCCCCAGCATTTT
CASQRTKGSNQPQHF
>TRBJ1-1|TRBD1|TRBV2
TGTGCCAGCAGTGAAGGACAGGGGATGGGGATGAACACTGAAGCTTTCTTT
CASSEGQGMGMNTEAFF
>TRBJ2-3|TRBD2|TRBV28
TGTGCCAGCAGTCCCCCTGGACTAGACCGCTATACGCAGTATTTT
CASSPPGLDRYTQYF
>TRBJ2-7|.|TRBV27
TGTGCCAGCCGTTTTTCCGGAGGTGTTGTCTACGAGCAGTACTTC
CASRFSGGVVYEQYF
>TRBJ1-2|.|TRBV6-5
TGTGCCAGCAGCAGAGCGACAGAGACCTATGGCTACACCTTC
CASSRATETYGYTF